This T cell receptor beta chain was documented in a study of T cell clonotyping in hematopoietic cell transplantation. Study observations and caveats: Few recipient clonotypes overlapped donors; over 97% were de novo at given depth. Cells were unsorted, so CD4 and CD8 contributions were not separated. Recipient TCR diversity dropped after transplant; expanded clonotypes rose from day 30 to 180.

Trimming cost V 0 bases and J 0 bases, with 13 bases left between them. This CDR3 contains 17 residues. The V gene's germline CDR1 is SGDLS and CDR2 YYNGEE. Comments on this clone: The antigen is unknown.

TCRdb's copy holds only in-frame clones and misses some; the assay was immunoSEQ multiplex PCR. The data hold about 36,000 clones, with 80% to 90% observed a single time. The rearrangement links TRBV9 to TRBJ2-1; D not certain. The source material was peripheral blood mononuclear cells. The clonotype was recovered from a woman between 40 and 50 years old in good health. Some clones in this sample may be carry-over from other donors' samples. The CDR3 DNA reads as TGTGCCAGCAGCGTAGTGTCTGGACGAAGCTCCTACAATGAGCAGTTCTTC. Translation: CASSVVSGRSSYNEQFF.